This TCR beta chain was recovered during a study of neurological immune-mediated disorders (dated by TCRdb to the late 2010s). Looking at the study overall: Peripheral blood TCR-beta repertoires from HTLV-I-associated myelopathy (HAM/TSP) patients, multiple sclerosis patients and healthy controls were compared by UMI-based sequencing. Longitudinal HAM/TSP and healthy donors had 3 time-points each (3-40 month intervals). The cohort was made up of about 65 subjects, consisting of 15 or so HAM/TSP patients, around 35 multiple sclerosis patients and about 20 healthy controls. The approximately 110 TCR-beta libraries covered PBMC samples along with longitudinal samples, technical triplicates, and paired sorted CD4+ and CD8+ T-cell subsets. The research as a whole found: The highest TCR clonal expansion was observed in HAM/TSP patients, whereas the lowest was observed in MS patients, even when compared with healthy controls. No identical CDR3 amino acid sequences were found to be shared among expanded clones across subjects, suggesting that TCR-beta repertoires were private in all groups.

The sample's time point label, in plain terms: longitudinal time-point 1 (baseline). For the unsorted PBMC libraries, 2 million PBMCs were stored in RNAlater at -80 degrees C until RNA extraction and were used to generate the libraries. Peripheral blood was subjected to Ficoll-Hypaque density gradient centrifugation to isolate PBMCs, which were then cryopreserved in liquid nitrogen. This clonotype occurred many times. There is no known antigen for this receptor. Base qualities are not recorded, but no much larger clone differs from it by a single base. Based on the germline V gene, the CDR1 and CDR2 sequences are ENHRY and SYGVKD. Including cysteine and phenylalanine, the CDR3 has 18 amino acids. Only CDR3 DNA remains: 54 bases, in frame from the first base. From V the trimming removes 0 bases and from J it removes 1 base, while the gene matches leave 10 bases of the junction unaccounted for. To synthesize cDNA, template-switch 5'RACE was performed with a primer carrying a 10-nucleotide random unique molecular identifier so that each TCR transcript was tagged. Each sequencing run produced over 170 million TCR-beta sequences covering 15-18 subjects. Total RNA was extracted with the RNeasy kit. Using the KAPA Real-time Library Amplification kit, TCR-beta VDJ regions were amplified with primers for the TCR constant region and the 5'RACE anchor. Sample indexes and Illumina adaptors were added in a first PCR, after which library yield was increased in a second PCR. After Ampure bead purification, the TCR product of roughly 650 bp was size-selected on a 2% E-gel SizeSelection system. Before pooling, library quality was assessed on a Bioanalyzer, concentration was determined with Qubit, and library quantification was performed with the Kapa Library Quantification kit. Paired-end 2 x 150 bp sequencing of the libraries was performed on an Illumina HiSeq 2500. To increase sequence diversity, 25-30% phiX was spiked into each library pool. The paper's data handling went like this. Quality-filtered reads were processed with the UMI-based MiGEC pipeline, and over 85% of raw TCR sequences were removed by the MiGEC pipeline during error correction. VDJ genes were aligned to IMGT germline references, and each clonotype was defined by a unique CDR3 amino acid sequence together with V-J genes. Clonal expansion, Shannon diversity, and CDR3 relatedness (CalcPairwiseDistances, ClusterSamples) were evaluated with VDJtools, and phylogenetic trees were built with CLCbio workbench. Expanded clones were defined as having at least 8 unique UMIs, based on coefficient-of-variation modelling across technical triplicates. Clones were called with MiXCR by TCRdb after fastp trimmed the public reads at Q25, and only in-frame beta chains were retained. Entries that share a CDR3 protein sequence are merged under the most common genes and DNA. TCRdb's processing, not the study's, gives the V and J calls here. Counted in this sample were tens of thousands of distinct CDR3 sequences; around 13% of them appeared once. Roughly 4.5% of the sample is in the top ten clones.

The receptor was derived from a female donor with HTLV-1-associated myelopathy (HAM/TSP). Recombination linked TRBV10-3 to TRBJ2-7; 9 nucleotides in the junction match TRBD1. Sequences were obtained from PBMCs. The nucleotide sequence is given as TGTGCCATCAGTGAGTCCTTTTTGAGGACAGGGGAGTCCTACGAGCAGTACTTC. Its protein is CAISESFLRTGESYEQYF.